This T cell receptor (beta chain) came from a study of shared clonotypes between healthy human individuals. Study results and limitations: All-four-donor shared clonotypes had higher generation probabilities than non-shared clonotypes did. Clonotypes that were shared across four donors made up about 4.5% of naive CD4 clonotypes.

The protocol was immunoSEQ multiplex PCR, while the TCRdb copy is restricted to in-frame clones and leaves out a portion. The sample records hundreds of thousands of clones, approximately 96% being singletons. Germline-derived CDR1 and CDR2 are MNHEY and SMNVEV (reference sequence). The CDR3 is 13 amino acids. Trimming shortened V by 6 bases and J by 2 bases, and 10 bases separated the two germline ends. CD45RO-negative CD8 cells positively selected for CCR7 made up the naive population, which excluded terminally differentiated effector memory CD45RA+ cells. Details on this clone: Its target is unknown.

Sample: naive CD8+ T cells sorted from blood. The chain joins TRBV27 to TRBJ1-1, with a possible D match to TRBD1 (5 bases). This TCR derives from a woman aged 30 to 39 in good health. The CDR3 DNA sequence: TGTGCCAGCAGCCCCGGGACCAACACTGAAGCTTTCTTT. Protein sequence: CASSPGTNTEAFF.